This TCR beta chain emerged from a study of blood T cell repertoires in COVID-19. The wider study: There were acute and convalescent COVID-19 samples, and they came from the United States, Italy and Spain.

Sequencing was performed with immunoSEQ multiplex PCR; in TCRdb, only in-frame clones are kept and a portion is missing. Among approximately 49,000 clones listed, 88% were seen once. V gave up 5 bases and J gave up 6 bases; unmatched junction bases: 4. Per germline, CDR1 MNHEY and CDR2 SVGAGI. This CDR3 is built from 13 residues. The chain recombines TRBV6-5 with TRBJ1-5, with TRBD1 matching 7 bases. The sample taken for sequencing was peripheral blood. The TCR sequence derives from a middle-aged man with active COVID-19. In DNA, the CDR3 is TGTGCCAGCAGTACCCCAGGGGGTCAGCCCCAGCATTTT. Its translation: CASSTPGGQPQHF.